The T cell receptor beta chain under discussion was sequenced for a study of PD-1 blockade in classical Hodgkin lymphoma. Study-wide results and caveats: Newly diagnosed patients reportedly trailed healthy donors in baseline TCR diversity.

With no exception, relapse followed autologous stem cell transplantation in all patients, and brentuximab vedotin exposure varied. In regard to this clone: Its specificity is not known.

Clones were read by immunoSEQ multiplex PCR, and TCRdb kept only the in-frame ones, dropping some. Among 40,000 to 60,000 clones, about two thirds were seen once, and the ten largest hold less than 15%. The clonotype was recovered from a human donor with classical Hodgkin lymphoma. The specimen comprised peripheral blood mononuclear cells (PBMCs), sampled before the second cycle of nivolumab.

For the CDR3, the DNA is TGTGCCAGTAGATACTCCGGGACAAAGAACCCCTACGAGCAGTACTTC. Protein sequence: CASRYSGTKNPYEQYF. J is TRBJ2-7 and V is TRBV19; TRBD1 is a possible D gene (6 bases). Germline V gives CDR1 LNHDA, CDR2 SQIVND (reference sequence). The CDR3 covers 16 residues. V lost 6 bases and J lost 2, with 20 bases in between.